The 24 T cell receptor beta chains presented below share a single source sample, sequenced in a study of blood T cell repertoires in COVID-19. Assay used: immunoSEQ multiplex PCR; TCRdb lists only in-frame clones, some missing. Among around 60,000 clones listed, roughly 83% were seen once. Sample: peripheral blood. These receptors were collected from a man aged 50-60 years with COVID-19, enrolled during active disease.

The J gene is TRBJ1-2, the V gene TRBV6-5; the match to TRBD1 covers 8 bases. V lost 4 bases to trimming and J lost 4 bases; unmatched junction nucleotides: 2. This CDR3 has 13 residues. The germline V gene encodes CDR1 MNHEY and CDR2 SVGAGI. DNA for the CDR3: TGTGCCAGCAGTTGGACAGGGAGCTATGGCTACACCTTC. It yields the protein CASSWTGSYGYTF.

The chain employs TRBV27 and TRBJ2-7, with 9 bases identical to TRBD2. The CDR3 totals 14 residues. V lost 7 bases, J lost 5 bases, and 9 bases stayed unmatched. Per germline, CDR1 MNHEY and CDR2 SMNVEV (reference sequence). In DNA, the CDR3 is TGTGCCAGCACCCGGACTAGCGTCGAGAACGAGCAGTACTTC. Translation: CASTRTSVENEQYF.

This sequence joins TRBV10-3 and TRBJ2-5, with unresolved D. This CDR3 spans 13 amino acids. Looked up from germline, CDR1 is ENHRY and CDR2 is SYGVKD. Trimming shortened V by 2 bases and J by 3 bases, and 7 bases separated the two germline ends. CDR3 nucleotides: TGTGCCATCAGTGAGGGGCAGAAAGAGACCCAGTACTTC. It codes for CAISEGQKETQYF.

The CDR3 DNA reads as TGTGCCAGCAGGCCCCCCGGGGACTCTAACTATGGCTACACCTTC. This encodes CASRPPGDSNYGYTF. The rearrangement links TRBV27 to TRBJ1-2; D may be TRBD1 (5 bases). The CDR3 spans 15 residues. Germline V gene data show CDR1 as MNHEY and CDR2 as SMNVEV (reference sequence). Trimming left V 6 bases short and J 0 bases short, with 14 bases between.

V and J are TRBV28 and TRBJ2-7; TRBD1 is a possible D gene (6 bases). Germline CDR1 is MDHEN and CDR2 is SYDVKM. V dropped 4 bases and J dropped 3 bases, with 22 bases sitting between them. This CDR3 has 17 residues. In DNA form, the CDR3 reads TGTGCCAGCAGTTCCCAGGACAGCCTTTATGTGATCTACGAGCAGTACTTC. Protein product: CASSSQDSLYVIYEQYF.

The V gene is TRBV4-1, the J gene TRBJ2-3; tentative D call: TRBD2 (5 bases). Germline assignment: CDR1 MGHRA and CDR2 YSYEKL. The V gene lost 3 bases and the J gene lost 4 bases, with 11 bases spanning the gap. This CDR3 contains 14 residues. The CDR3 loop is CASSQSYGADTQYF. CDR3 bases: TGCGCCAGCAGCCAGTCTTACGGGGCAGATACGCAGTATTTT.

This chain connects TRBV20-1 to TRBJ2-1, with a possible D match to TRBD2 (5 bases). CDR1 and CDR2 (germline): DFQATT, SNEGSKA (reference sequence). The length of the CDR3 is 11 residues. The V gene lost 5 bases and the J gene lost 8 bases, with 10 bases spanning the gap. The chain's CDR3 is CSAPGLYEQFF. The CDR3 bases are TGCAGTGCTCCTGGACTGTATGAGCAGTTCTTC.

This rearrangement joins TRBV27 to TRBJ2-1; 10 bases map to TRBD2. CDR1 and CDR2 (germline): MNHEY, SMNVEV (reference sequence). CDR3 length equals 15 residues. J lost 1 base, V lost 6 bases, and 3 bases had no gene match. The CDR3 DNA reads TGTGCCAGCAGAGAACTAGCGGGATCCTACAATGAGCAGTTCTTC. This sequence encodes CASRELAGSYNEQFF.

V gene TRBV30 combines with J gene TRBJ2-7; possibly TRBD2 for D (6 bases). CDR1 is GTSNPN, CDR2 SVGIG, per germline (reference sequence). The CDR3 spans 15 residues. Trimming left V 2 bases short and J 3 bases short, with 17 bases between. DNA for the CDR3: TGTGCCTGGAGTCAACCCGGTGTCGGGGGCTACGAGCAGTACTTC. Protein product: CAWSQPGVGGYEQYF.

By proportion, this clone is medium-sized. The V and J genes are TRBV10-1 and TRBJ1-5; possibly TRBD1 for D (5 bases). The CDR3 loop spans 15 amino acids. V was cut by 2 bases and J by 0 bases, with 8 bases left in between. CDR1 WNHNN and CDR2 SYGVQD come from the germline V gene (reference sequence). The CDR3 loop reads CASSEADSSNQPQHF. The DNA for the CDR3 is TGCGCCAGCAGTGAGGCAGACAGTAGCAATCAGCCCCAGCATTTT.

This clone was observed once. This chain joins TRBV12-3 or TRBV12-4 and TRBJ2-7, with D perhaps matching TRBD2 (5 bases). V gave up 3 bases and J gave up 2 bases, with 8 bases separating them. The CDR3 sequence is 13 residues long. The CDR3 bases are TGTGCCAGCAGTTTCGGGGAGCCCTACGAGCAGTACTTC. Translation: CASSFGEPYEQYF.

The gene calls are TRBV30 and TRBJ1-1; possible D gene TRBD1, 6 bases. Trimming left V 4 bases short and J 6 bases short, with 12 bases between. CDR3 size: 12 residues. CDR1 and CDR2 (germline): GTSNPN, SVGIG (reference sequence). The CDR3 is CAWTTGRAEAFF. The CDR3 bases are TGTGCCTGGACCACAGGGAGAGCTGAAGCTTTCTTT.

The chain recombines TRBV28 with TRBJ1-5; possibly TRBD1 for D (6 bases). This CDR3 has 14 residues. Germline lookup yields CDR1 MDHEN and CDR2 SYDVKM. Trimming took off 6 bases at V and 2 bases at J, with 11 bases between the two ends. The CDR3 reads CASRGDIGNQPQHF. CDR3 DNA: TGTGCCAGCAGGGGGGACATAGGCAATCAGCCCCAGCATTTT. The full variable domain, rest sourced from reference TRBV28 and TRBJ1-5, is DVKVTQSSRYLVKRTGEKVFLECVQDMDHENMFWYRQDPGLGLRLIYFSYDVKMKEKGDIPEGYSVSREKKERFSLILESASTNQTSMYLCASRGDIGNQPQHFGDGTRLSIL.

This chain links TRBV19 with TRBJ2-7; tentatively, D is TRBD1 (6 bases). CDR1 is LNHDA, CDR2 SQIVND, per germline (reference sequence). Trimming removed 7 bases from V and 2 bases from J, with 12 bases in between. The CDR3 has 13 amino acids. CDR3 amino acids: CASKGQQAYEQYF. CDR3 DNA: TGTGCCAGTAAAGGACAGCAAGCCTACGAGCAGTACTTC.

This rearrangement joins TRBV5-4 to TRBJ1-1, with 7 bases that match TRBD1. Trimming at V came to 4 bases and at J to 3 bases, leaving 6 bases not matched to a gene. Germline V gives CDR1 SGHNT, CDR2 YYREEE (reference sequence). There are 14 residues in the CDR3. The CDR3 coding sequence is TGTGCCAGCAGCCCCAACACAGGGGACACTGAAGCTTTCTTT. This sequence encodes CASSPNTGDTEAFF. The full variable domain, in which reference TRBV5-4 and TRBJ1-1 provide the parts outside the CDR3, is ETGVTQSPTHLIKTRGQQVTLRCSSQSGHNTVSWYQQALGQGPQFIFQYYREEENGRGNFPPRFSGLQFPNYSSELNVNALELDDSALYLCASSPNTGDTEAFFGQGTRLTVV.

The V gene is TRBV15, the J gene TRBJ2-4, with a tentative D call TRBD1 (5 bases). V shed 0 bases and J shed 1 base, with 7 bases lying between them. Germline loops: CDR1 LNHNV, CDR2 YYDKDF (reference sequence). This CDR3 is built from 15 residues. CDR3 sequence (DNA): TGTGCCACCAGCAGAGATCGACAGGCCAAAAACATTCAGTACTTC. It is translated as CATSRDRQAKNIQYF.

The genes are TRBV7-8 and TRBJ2-7; 7 positions match TRBD1. V lost 1 base and J lost 6; bases outside the gene matches: 12. The CDR3 is made up of 16 amino acids. Germline V gene data show CDR1 as SGHVS and CDR2 as FQNEAQ. CDR3 sequence (DNA): TGTGCCAGCAGCTTAGTTGGACGGACAGGATTGGGCGAGCAGTACTTC. This encodes CASSLVGRTGLGEQYF.

The chain has TRBV11-2 and TRBJ2-5, with TRBD2 matching 8 bases. The germline gives CDR1 SGHAT, CDR2 FQNNGV. The V gene end was trimmed by 4 bases and the J gene end by 2 bases; junction bases not matched to a gene: 9. This CDR3 has 16 residues. CDR3 coding DNA: TGTGCCAGCAGCTCCGGGGGGGTGGGAATTCAAGAGACCCAGTACTTC. It is translated as CASSSGGVGIQETQYF.

The chain carries TRBV9 and TRBJ2-3; D is ambiguous. The V gene's germline CDR1 is SGDLS and CDR2 YYNGEE. V was shortened by 3 bases and J by 4 bases, with 12 bases between the two germline ends. The CDR3 extends over 14 amino acids. CDR3 region: CASSATTTADTQYF. CDR3 nucleotide sequence: TGTGCCAGCAGCGCTACTACTACCGCAGATACGCAGTATTTT.

V gene TRBV28 combines with J gene TRBJ1-2; D is uncertain. Germline-derived CDR1 and CDR2 are MDHEN and SYDVKM. The V end was cut by 3 bases, the J end by 0 bases, with 14 bases between. This CDR3 region has 16 residues. CDR3 region: CASSFNGDRANYGYTF. The CDR3 bases are TGTGCCAGCAGTTTTAACGGGGATCGGGCTAACTATGGCTACACCTTC.

The chain carries TRBV28 and TRBJ2-7, with 7 bases lining up with TRBD1. Germline V gene lookup returns CDR1 MDHEN and CDR2 SYDVKM. The junction had 4 bases not matched to a gene; V was cut back by 5 bases and J by 3 bases. The CDR3 is 13 residues long. The CDR3 reads CASSHRDSYEQYF. CDR3 in DNA: TGTGCCAGCAGTCACCGGGACAGCTACGAGCAGTACTTC.

Worth noting for this clone: The same CDR3 arises from other DNA sequences in this sample as well. The CDR3 DNA reads as TGTGCCAGCAGTCCTACTAGCGGGAGGTACAATGAGCAGTTCTTC. Protein: CASSPTSGRYNEQFF. The chain joins TRBV7-2 to TRBJ2-1; 12 nucleotides agree with TRBD2. Germline-derived CDR1 and CDR2 are SGHTA and FQGNSA. V lost 6 bases to trimming and J lost 4 bases; unmatched junction nucleotides: 4. The CDR3 has 15 amino acids.

The rearrangement links TRBV11-1 to TRBJ1-2; D possibly corresponds to TRBD1 (5 bases). CDR3 length: 12 residues. V was cut by 3 bases and J by 8 bases, with 10 bases left in between. The germline V gene has CDR1 SGHAT and CDR2 FQDESV (reference sequence). CDR3 sequence (DNA): TGTGCCAGCAGCTTCGGGACTGGGGGCTACACCTTC. It encodes CASSFGTGGYTF.

The chain uses TRBV7-9 and TRBJ1-4; TRBD1 matches 12 bases. The CDR3 loop spans 16 amino acids. Looked up from germline, CDR1 is SEHNR and CDR2 is FQNEAQ (reference sequence). V gave up 6 bases and J gave up 5 bases; unmatched junction bases: 7. CDR3 amino acids: CASRPGTGGLNEKLFF. CDR3 bases: TGTGCCAGCAGACCCGGGACAGGGGGCCTAAATGAAAAACTGTTTTTT.